The 22 T cell receptor beta chains given below trace back to one sample, sequenced in a study of shared clonotypes between healthy human individuals. The protocol was immunoSEQ multiplex PCR, while the TCRdb copy is restricted to in-frame clones and leaves out a portion. The sample records hundreds of thousands of clones, roughly 77% being singletons. Sequenced input: PBMCs. The origin of the receptors is a woman in her forties in good health. Some clones in this sample may be carry-over from other donors' samples.

This chain connects TRBV7-9 to TRBJ2-7; D possibly corresponds to TRBD2 (5 bases). The V and J ends lost 6 bases and 6 bases respectively, with 21 bases between them. This CDR3 comprises 15 residues. The germline CDR1 and CDR2 sequences are SEHNR and FQNEAQ (reference sequence). Here the CDR3 reads CASRKDSGSLSEQYF. The CDR3 DNA reads as TGTGCCAGCAGAAAGGATAGTGGGAGCCTCTCCGAGCAGTACTTC.

The gene calls are TRBV11-2 and TRBJ2-1, with 7 nucleotides matching TRBD2. Per the germline V gene, CDR1 is SGHAT and CDR2 is FQNNGV. The CDR3 length is 16 residues. V gave up 1 base and J gave up 7 bases; unmatched junction bases: 10. As DNA, the CDR3 is TGTGCCAGCAGCTTAGTCCCCGCGGGAGCTTCAAATGAGCAGTTCTTC. It yields the protein CASSLVPAGASNEQFF. Full variable domain (missing parts from reference TRBV11-2 and TRBJ2-1): EAGVAQSPRYKIIEKRQSVAFWCNPISGHATLYWYQQILGQGPKLLIQFQNNGVVDDSQLPKDRFSAERLKGVDSTLKIQPAKLEDSAVYLCASSLVPAGASNEQFFGPGTRLTVL.

This clone was found once. The chain joins TRBV7-6 to TRBJ2-7; D remains ambiguous. V gave up 5 bases and J gave up 2 bases, with 7 bases separating them. This CDR3 region has 12 residues. Germline values: CDR1 SGHVS, CDR2 FNYEAQ. The CDR3 region is CASSPLPYEQYF. CDR3 in DNA: TGTGCCAGCAGCCCTCTGCCCTACGAGCAGTACTTC.

Only a few counts were recorded for this clone. The V gene is TRBV5-1, the J gene TRBJ2-2; 7 bases line up with TRBD1. Germline loops: CDR1 SGHRS, CDR2 YFSETQ. The length of the CDR3 is 15 residues. Unmatched junction bases numbered 5, after V lost 1 base and J lost 5 bases. This chain's CDR3 is CASSLRQGETGELFF. In DNA, the CDR3 is TGCGCCAGCAGCTTGCGGCAGGGGGAGACCGGGGAGCTGTTTTTT.

The chain links TRBV5-4 to TRBJ1-1; 8 bases fit TRBD1. The CDR3 is 14 amino acids. CDR1 and CDR2 (germline): SGHNT, YYREEE (reference sequence). Unmatched junction bases numbered 3, after V lost 4 bases and J lost 1 base. Written as DNA, the CDR3 is TGTGCCAGCAGCACGGGGACAGGGAACACTGAAGCTTTCTTT. Amino acids: CASSTGTGNTEAFF. Supplemented by reference TRBV5-4 and TRBJ1-1, the full variable domain reads ETGVTQSPTHLIKTRGQQVTLRCSSQSGHNTVSWYQQALGQGPQFIFQYYREEENGRGNFPPRFSGLQFPNYSSELNVNALELDDSALYLCASSTGTGNTEAFFGQGTRLTVV.

The chain employs TRBV5-5 and TRBJ2-7; D is unresolved. The V gene lost 2 bases and the J gene lost 7 bases, with 16 bases spanning the gap. Germline loops: CDR1 SGHKS, CDR2 YYEKEE (reference sequence). CDR3 length: 14 amino acids. CDR3 region: CASSFPDPPGEQYF. CDR3 nucleotide sequence: TGTGCCAGCAGCTTCCCCGATCCGCCCGGAGAGCAGTACTTC.

The genes are TRBV5-4 and TRBJ2-3, with TRBD2 identical over 12 bases. After removal of 6 bases from V and 6 bases from J, the junction contained 11 bases not matched to a gene. Germline-derived CDR1 and CDR2 are SGHNT and YYREEE (reference sequence). The CDR3 sequence is 16 residues long. This CDR3 is CASNLNRLAGGDTQYF. Written as DNA, the CDR3 is TGTGCCAGCAACCTCAATCGGCTAGCGGGAGGGGATACGCAGTATTTT.

In this sample, this clone turned up many times. This chain connects TRBV7-4 to TRBJ2-7, with 8 bases aligning to TRBD1. The V segment lost 0 bases and the J segment 1 base; nucleotides outside the gene matches: 14. There are 19 residues in the CDR3. Germline values: CDR1 SGHVT, CDR2 SQSDAQ. CDR3 nucleotide sequence: TGTGCCAGCAGCTTAGCGGTGAGAACAGGGGGACTGGGGTCCTACGAGCAGTACTTC. Translated: CASSLAVRTGGLGSYEQYF.

The chain has TRBV5-5 and TRBJ2-1; 8 bases align to TRBD1. The CDR3 is made up of 15 amino acids. CDR1 SGHKS and CDR2 YYEKEE come from the germline V gene (reference sequence). V shed 5 bases and J 7 bases; nucleotides not matched to a gene: 11. In DNA, the CDR3 is TGTGCCAGCAGTGTAGGACAGGGTTCCTTTAATGAGCAGTTCTTC. As protein: CASSVGQGSFNEQFF. The full variable domain, in which reference TRBV5-5 and TRBJ2-1 provide the parts outside the CDR3, is DAGVTQSPTHLIKTRGQQVTLRCSPISGHKSVSWYQQVLGQGPQFIFQYYEKEERGRGNFPDRFSARQFPNYSSELNVNALLLGDSALYLCASSVGQGSFNEQFFGPGTRLTVL.

As concerns this clone: A far larger clone is a single base away, which makes a read error likely. This chain uses TRBV6-4 with TRBJ1-1; D is unclear. This CDR3 comprises 13 residues. In germline, CDR1 is MRHNA, CDR2 SNTAGT. V gave up 5 bases and J gave up 3 bases, with 10 bases separating them. CDR3 residues: CASSLSRDTEAFF. CDR3 coding DNA: TGTGCCAGCAGTTTAAGTAGGGACACTGAAGCTTTCTTT.

This chain links TRBV2 with TRBJ1-5; D unresolved. There are 14 residues in the CDR3. V dropped 4 bases and J dropped 3 bases, with 10 bases sitting between them. Germline values: CDR1 SNHLY, CDR2 FYNNEI. The CDR3 protein is CASSGDNYNQPQHF. In DNA, the CDR3 is TGTGCCAGCAGTGGAGACAACTACAATCAGCCCCAGCATTTT.

The CDR3 region is CASSRGQGLADGYTF. The CDR3 DNA is TGTGCCAGCTCACGGGGACAGGGTTTGGCGGATGGCTACACCTTC. The rearrangement uses TRBV18 and TRBJ1-2; 9 bases map to TRBD1. The CDR3 is 15 amino acids. Germline V CDR1 and CDR2: KGHSH, LQKENI. The V and J ends lost 4 bases and 6 bases, in that order; junction bases with no gene match: 9.

For this clone: The same CDR3 is also encoded by other DNA sequences in this sample. V gene TRBV27 combines with J gene TRBJ1-5; weak D call: TRBD1 (5 bases). Germline V gives CDR1 MNHEY, CDR2 SMNVEV (reference sequence). V dropped 0 bases and J dropped 5 bases, with 8 bases sitting between them. CDR3 length: 14 residues. DNA of the CDR3: TGTGCCAGCAGTTTATCTAGGGGAGATCAGCCCCAGCATTTT. Translated, it gives CASSLSRGDQPQHF.

The chain couples TRBV29-1 to TRBJ2-1; TRBD2 agrees at 10 bases. The junction had 11 bases not matched to a gene; V was cut back by 7 bases and J by 8 bases. Per the germline V gene, CDR1 is SQVTM and CDR2 is ANQGSEA. This CDR3 region has 14 residues. CDR3 nucleotides: TGCAGCGCCGCGCCGGGACTAGCGATAGATGAGCAGTTCTTC. Encoded protein: CSAAPGLAIDEQFF.

The J gene is TRBJ1-4, the V gene TRBV5-1, with 7 bases matching TRBD1. There are 14 residues in the CDR3. CDR1 and CDR2 (germline): SGHRS, YFSETQ. The V segment lost 0 bases and the J segment 8 bases; nucleotides outside the gene matches: 4. CDR3 bases: TGCGCCAGCAGCTTGGAAGGGGGCGGCGAAAAACTGTTTTTT. Translating it yields CASSLEGGGEKLFF.

With respect to this clone: This may be a read error, as it is one base from a much larger clone. This sample also contains other DNA sequences that code for the same CDR3. CDR3 protein: CSVEDGTYEQYF. The CDR3 nucleotides read TGCAGCGTCGAAGATGGCACCTACGAGCAGTACTTC. The V call is TRBV29-1, the J call TRBJ2-7; D gene unclear. The CDR3 runs to 12 residues. Germline V gene sequence: CDR1 SQVTM, CDR2 ANQGSEA.

This chain uses TRBV10-3 with TRBJ1-5; D not resolved. Deletions cut 2 bases from V and 4 bases from J, with 9 bases between. Germline V gene sequence: CDR1 ENHRY, CDR2 SYGVKD. CDR3 length: 14 residues. CDR3 sequence reads: CAISETEPNQPQHF. The CDR3 DNA is TGTGCCATCAGTGAGACAGAGCCGAATCAGCCCCAGCATTTT.

J is TRBJ2-6 and V is TRBV7-8, with 9 bases that match TRBD1. The CDR3 has 18 amino acids. V was clipped by 2 bases and J by 2 bases; unmatched bases: 7. Germline V gene sequence: CDR1 SGHVS, CDR2 FQNEAQ. CDR3 residues: CASSLRLQGAAGANVLTF. The CDR3 coding sequence is TGTGCCAGCAGCTTACGATTACAGGGGGCTGCTGGGGCCAACGTCCTGACTTTC.

The chain links TRBV4-2 to TRBJ2-3; D is possibly TRBD2 (7 bases). The length of the CDR3 is 16 residues. Deletions cut 0 bases from V and 5 bases from J, with 15 bases between. Germline lookup yields CDR1 LGHNA and CDR2 YNFKEQ. The CDR3 here is CASSQEFQRGGDTQYF. The CDR3 nucleotides are TGTGCCAGCAGCCAAGAATTCCAGAGGGGGGGAGATACGCAGTATTTT.

Notes on this clone: Additional DNA sequences in this sample encode the identical CDR3. CDR3 nucleotides: TGTGCCACCAGCAGAGATCTCACAGATACGCAGTATTTT. Translated, it gives CATSRDLTDTQYF. This chain links TRBV15 with TRBJ2-3, with D unresolved. This CDR3 is 13 amino acids long. Germline CDR1 LNHNV, CDR2 YYDKDF (reference sequence). Trimming took 0 bases from V and 2 from J, leaving 3 bases between them.

Details on this clone: It differs at one base from a far larger clone, so likely a read error. The rearrangement links TRBV2 to TRBJ2-7; D is uncertain. CDR1 is SNHLY and CDR2 is FYNNEI in the germline V gene. The CDR3 has 14 amino acids. V was pared by 7 bases and J by 0 bases, with 13 bases between. DNA of the CDR3: TGTGCCAGCACCGTCAAGGCGAGCTCCTACGAGCAGTACTTC. This sequence encodes CASTVKASSYEQYF.

The V and J genes are TRBV5-4 and TRBJ1-2, with TRBD1 as a possible D gene (5 bases). The CDR3 has 14 residues. Germline V CDR1 and CDR2: SGHNT, YYREEE (reference sequence). Trimming removed 4 bases at V and 7 bases at J, with 17 bases between. The CDR3, as DNA: TGTGCCAGCAGCCTCGGGGGGAGGGGATCTGGCTACACCTTC. Amino acids: CASSLGGRGSGYTF.